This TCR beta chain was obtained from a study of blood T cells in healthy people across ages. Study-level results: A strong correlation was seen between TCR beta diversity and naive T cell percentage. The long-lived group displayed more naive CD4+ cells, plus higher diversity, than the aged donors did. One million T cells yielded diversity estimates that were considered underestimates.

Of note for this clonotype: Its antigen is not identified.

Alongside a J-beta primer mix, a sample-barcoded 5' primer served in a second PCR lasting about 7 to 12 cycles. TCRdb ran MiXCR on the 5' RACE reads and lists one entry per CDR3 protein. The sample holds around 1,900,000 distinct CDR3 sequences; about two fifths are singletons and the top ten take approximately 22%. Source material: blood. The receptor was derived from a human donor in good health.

CDR3 residues: CASQGSGTGELFF. CDR3 sequence (DNA): TGCGCCAGCCAGGGGAGCGGCACCGGGGAGCTGTTTTTT. The chain employs TRBV5-1 and TRBJ2-2; D is possibly TRBD1 (6 bases). Between the trimmed V and J ends, which lost 7 bases and 4 bases, there was a span of 11 bases. This CDR3 comprises 13 residues. Germline loops: CDR1 SGHRS, CDR2 YFSETQ.